The next 26 T cell receptor beta chains were all read from a single sample in a study of blood T cells in healthy people across ages. For the second PCR, which ran for about 7 to 12 cycles, a sample-barcoded 5' primer and a J-beta primer mix were used. TCRdb re-called the 5' RACE reads with MiXCR, one entry per CDR3 protein. The table includes about 1.4 million distinct CDR3 sequences, 55% to 75% detected once. The sequenced sample consisted of blood. The receptors were sampled from a young man in good health.

The gene calls are TRBV4-3 and TRBJ2-7; 9 bases map to TRBD2. This CDR3 comprises 16 residues. V lost 1 base, J lost 0 bases, and 4 bases stayed unmatched. Germline V gene sequence: CDR1 LGHNA, CDR2 YSLEER. The DNA for the CDR3 is TGCGCCAGCAGCCAAGTCTCTAGCGGGGTCTCCTACGAGCAGTACTTC. Translated, it gives CASSQVSSGVSYEQYF.

The chain employs TRBV20-1 and TRBJ2-5; 7 bases map to TRBD2. With V trimmed by 6 bases and J by 11 bases, 15 bases remained unmatched. The CDR3 covers 13 residues. Per the germline V gene, CDR1 is DFQATT and CDR2 is SNEGSKA (reference sequence). The CDR3 DNA sequence: TGCAGTGCCCAACCATCCGCCCGGGGGGAGCAGTACTTC. Its translation: CSAQPSARGEQYF.

The chain employs TRBV11-2 and TRBJ2-3; D is possibly TRBD1 (6 bases). This CDR3 spans 15 amino acids. Germline CDR1 and CDR2: SGHAT and FQNNGV. V was clipped by 5 bases and J by 0 bases, with 12 bases between them. The CDR3 bases are TGTGCCAGCAGCGGGACATCCCATAGCACAGATACGCAGTATTTT. It encodes CASSGTSHSTDTQYF.

The V call is TRBV12-3 or TRBV12-4, the J call TRBJ1-2; 7 positions match TRBD1. V trimming: 6 bases; J trimming: 7 bases; junction bases outside the gene matches: 14. The CDR3 consists of 15 residues. CDR3: CASRRQGSPEFGYTF. The CDR3 DNA reads as TGTGCCAGCAGAAGACAGGGTTCGCCCGAATTTGGCTACACCTTC.

V and J are TRBV6-4 and TRBJ2-1, with TRBD2 as a possible D gene (5 bases). Trimming shortened V by 5 bases and J by 0 bases, and 14 bases separated the two germline ends. There are 16 residues in the CDR3. Looked up from germline, CDR1 is MRHNA and CDR2 is SNTAGT. The CDR3 DNA follows: TGTGCCAGCAGTCCGGTGGCGGGTCTCTCCTACAATGAGCAGTTCTTC. As protein: CASSPVAGLSYNEQFF.

The rearrangement joins TRBV5-1 to TRBJ2-7; TRBD2 agrees at 12 bases. The end of the DNA is better explained by TRBJ2-5, so the J call may be wrong. Germline values: CDR1 SGHRS, CDR2 YFSETQ. This CDR3 has 19 residues. CDR3 in DNA: TGCGCCAGCAGCTTCACCTGGACTAGCGGGGTCGACTCCCTGGGGACCCAGTACTTC. Its protein is CASSFTWTSGVDSLGTQYF.

The chain employs TRBV28 and TRBJ2-1; D possibly uses TRBD1 or TRBD2 (5 bases each). The V end lost 6 bases, the J end lost 8 bases, and 29 bases lay between the germline ends. Germline V gene data show CDR1 as MDHEN and CDR2 as SYDVKM. CDR3 length: 18 amino acids. As DNA, the CDR3 is TGTGCCAGCAGACTGGTCGTCATCCCTTGGGACCATGGGGATGAGCAGTTCTTC. Residues: CASRLVVIPWDHGDEQFF.

This sequence joins TRBV27 and TRBJ1-5, with D possibly being TRBD1 (5 bases). The CDR3 is made up of 14 amino acids. The ends were cut back, 7 bases at V and 2 bases at J, with 12 bases in the middle. Germline V gene data show CDR1 as MNHEY and CDR2 as SMNVEV (reference sequence). CDR3 residues: CASTPRGGNQPQHF. Written as DNA, the CDR3 is TGTGCCAGCACTCCCCGGGGGGGCAATCAGCCCCAGCATTTT.

On this clonotype itself: A much bigger clone sits one base away, suggesting this may be a read error. The rearrangement links TRBV7-9 to TRBJ2-5, with D tentatively TRBD1 (6 bases). The J call may be wrong; the DNA end is better matched by TRBJ2-7. The CDR3 is made up of 13 amino acids. Germline V gene lookup returns CDR1 SEHNR and CDR2 FQNEAQ (reference sequence). DNA for the CDR3: TGTGCCAGCAGCCCCGGGACACACTACGAGCAGTACTTC. It yields the protein CASSPGTHYEQYF.

The gene calls are TRBV21-1 and TRBJ2-1. TRBV21-1 is given as a pseudogene. This CDR3 has 15 amino acids. The CDR3 nucleotides are TGTGCCAGCAGCAAAACGGCAGGTCGGTACAATGAGCAGTTCTTC. Amino acid sequence: CASSKTAGRYNEQFF.

The chain couples TRBV4-3 to TRBJ2-7, with 14 bases fitting TRBD2. The J call is doubtful: the DNA matches TRBJ2-5 better. This CDR3 is built from 17 residues. Germline V gene data show CDR1 as LGHNA and CDR2 as YSLEER. CDR3 bases: TGCGCCAGCAGCCAAGAGGGACTAGCGGGGGTTTCAGAGACCCAGTACTTC. Its translation is CASSQEGLAGVSETQYF.

J is TRBJ2-7 and V is TRBV20-1; the D is unclear. The length of the CDR3 is 13 residues. CDR1 is DFQATT, CDR2 SNEGSKA, per germline (reference sequence). The V gene lost 3 bases and the J gene lost 0 bases, with 9 bases spanning the gap. The CDR3 reads CSASIASSYEQYF. The CDR3 DNA follows: TGCAGTGCTAGTATTGCAAGCTCCTACGAGCAGTACTTC.

This chain links TRBV29-1 with TRBJ2-4; 10 nucleotides match TRBD1. Per the germline V gene, CDR1 is SQVTM and CDR2 is ANQGSEA. The CDR3 length is 12 residues. The V and J ends lost 3 bases and 13 bases, in that order; junction bases with no gene match: 6. CDR3 DNA sequence: TGCAGCGTTGACGGGACAGGGGAAGAGCAGTACTTC. Residues: CSVDGTGEEQYF.

The table lists this clonotype with a count of one. The V call is TRBV20-1, the J call TRBJ2-2, with D perhaps TRBD1 (5 bases). Germline CDR1 DFQATT, CDR2 SNEGSKA (reference sequence). V shed 5 bases and J shed 2 bases, with 15 bases lying between them. There are 15 residues in the CDR3. As DNA, the CDR3 is TGCAGTGCTGGGGCTGAGATCGTCAACACCGGGGAGCTGTTTTTT. Protein: CSAGAEIVNTGELFF.

This clonotype came up a few times. The chain recombines TRBV10-3 with TRBJ2-5, with a weak D call TRBD2 (5 bases). In germline, CDR1 is ENHRY, CDR2 SYGVKD. V was trimmed by 2 bases and J by 11 bases, leaving 15 bases between them. CDR3 length: 13 residues. As DNA, the CDR3 is TGTGCCATCAGTGAGCCCCCCGCGGGTGAGCAGTACTTC. Amino acid sequence: CAISEPPAGEQYF.

This clonotype was seen many times. The CDR3 loop is CASSPGRDRATDTQYF. The CDR3, as DNA: TGTGCCAGCTCTCCGGGCCGGGACAGGGCGACAGATACGCAGTATTTT. This chain connects TRBV27 to TRBJ2-3, with 9 bases lining up with TRBD1. The CDR3 runs to 16 residues. J was trimmed by 3 bases and V by 8 bases; bases with no gene match: 12. Germline values: CDR1 MNHEY, CDR2 SMNVEV (reference sequence).

The rearrangement uses TRBV11-2 and TRBJ2-7, with D tentatively TRBD1 (7 bases). CDR1 and CDR2 (germline): SGHAT, FQNNGV. CDR3 length: 16 residues. Deletions cut 1 base from V and 2 bases from J, with 15 bases between. CDR3 bases: TGTGCCAGCAGCTTAGGGCGGGACAGAGAAACCTACGAGCAGTACTTC. Amino acids: CASSLGRDRETYEQYF.

The CDR3, as DNA: TGTGCTAGTGCCGAGGGGGTTCCCGGTGAGACCCAGTACTTC. The encoded protein is CASAEGVPGETQYF. The rearrangement links TRBV12-5 to TRBJ2-5; possible D gene TRBD1, 6 bases. The length of the CDR3 is 14 residues. The V and J ends lost 7 bases and 5 bases respectively, with 17 bases between them. CDR1 LGHNT and CDR2 FRNRAP come from the germline V gene.

The CDR3 region is CASSYPRTLTYEQYF. The DNA of the CDR3 is TGTGCCAGCAGTTACCCAAGGACACTCACCTACGAGCAGTACTTC. The chain recombines TRBV6-2 or TRBV6-3 with TRBJ2-7, with a possible D match to TRBD1 (5 bases). V lost 2 bases and J lost 2, with 13 bases in between. There are 15 residues in the CDR3. Germline V gene data show CDR1 as MNHEY and CDR2 as SVGEGT.

This clonotype was recorded once. The genes are TRBV25-1 and TRBJ2-4, with D tentatively TRBD2 (6 bases). The DNA end lines up better with TRBJ2-7; the J call may be wrong. Per the germline V gene, CDR1 is MGHDK and CDR2 is SYGVNS. This CDR3 region has 13 residues. This CDR3 is CASSVRGKHEQYF. DNA for the CDR3: TGTGCCAGCAGTGTCCGGGGGAAGCACGAGCAGTACTTC.

The chain links TRBV28 to TRBJ2-4, with 9 bases that match TRBD2. The DNA end is a closer match to TRBJ2-7, so the J assignment may be wrong. Germline V lookup: CDR1 MDHEN, CDR2 SYDVKM. The CDR3 length is 14 residues. CDR3 protein: CASLFSGRGSEQYF. DNA of the CDR3: TGTGCCAGCCTATTTAGCGGGAGAGGATCCGAGCAGTACTTC.

The chain couples TRBV5-1 to TRBJ2-1, with 10 positions matching TRBD2. V was pared by 5 bases and J by 7 bases, with 12 bases of the junction left unmatched. This CDR3 region has 16 residues. CDR1 is SGHRS, CDR2 YFSETQ, per germline. The CDR3 is CASRWAGLAGENEQFF. The CDR3 DNA follows: TGCGCCAGCAGATGGGCGGGGCTAGCGGGAGAAAATGAGCAGTTCTTC.

This clonotype was picked up a small number of times. This chain links TRBV6-5 with TRBJ1-2, with 7 bases lining up with TRBD1. The CDR3 spans 17 residues. V was clipped by 0 bases and J by 4 bases; unmatched bases: 11. The germline CDR1 and CDR2 sequences are MNHEY and SVGAGI. CDR3 amino acids: CASSYSTGVPHSYGYTF. CDR3 in DNA: TGTGCCAGCAGTTACTCAACAGGGGTCCCCCATAGCTATGGCTACACCTTC.

V and J are TRBV4-3 and TRBJ1-2; a weak D match, TRBD1 (6 bases). V lost 0 bases, J lost 8 bases, and 19 bases lay in between. There are 16 residues in the CDR3. CDR1 and CDR2 (germline): LGHNA, YSLEER. CDR3 residues: CASSQDLVGGGGGYTF. In DNA form, the CDR3 reads TGCGCCAGCAGCCAAGATTTAGTCGGAGGGGGTGGAGGCTACACCTTC.

The gene calls are TRBV15 and TRBJ2-5, with 7 positions matching TRBD1. V gave up 0 bases and J gave up 1 base; unmatched junction bases: 11. The CDR3 spans 18 residues. Germline CDR1 is LNHNV and CDR2 is YYDKDF (reference sequence). CDR3 sequence (DNA): TGTGCCACCAGCAGAGAAGTCGAGGGACAGCCACTCCAAGAGACCCAGTACTTC. Protein: CATSREVEGQPLQETQYF.

This clonotype is a singleton in its sample. The chain carries TRBV5-4 and TRBJ2-3; D possibly uses TRBD1 or TRBD2 (5 bases each). CDR1 is SGHNT and CDR2 is YYREEE in the germline V gene (reference sequence). There are 15 residues in the CDR3. The V end lost 4 bases, the J end lost 7 bases, and 19 bases lay between the germline ends. CDR3 sequence reads: CASSLLSQTGHTQYF. The CDR3 DNA reads as TGTGCCAGCAGCCTCTTGAGTCAAACGGGACATACGCAGTATTTT.